The clone carrying this T cell receptor (beta chain) was detected many times. Its antigen is as yet unknown. TCRdb re-processed the PCR reads through MiXCR. The data contain tens of thousands of clones, about a fifth of them singletons. Germline loops: CDR1 SGHRS, CDR2 YFSETQ. V trimming: 4 bases; J trimming: 4 bases; junction bases outside the gene matches: 5. This CDR3 contains 14 residues. Not a single patient had been given any form of treatment at any point before undergoing thyroid surgery. This sample is drawn from a study of metastatic and nonmetastatic thyroid tumors. Study-level results: Malignant tumors reportedly showed significantly higher TCR beta diversity than benign nodules in both blood and tumor.

The chain carries TRBV5-1 and TRBJ2-1; TRBD2 agrees at 7 bases. The TCR sequence derives from a female donor with papillary thyroid cancer or a benign thyroid nodule (not recorded which). Some clones in this sample may be carry-over from other donors' samples. The sequencing input was blood. This chain's CDR3 is CASSHGLDYNEQFF. CDR3 nucleotide sequence: TGCGCCAGCAGCCACGGACTAGATTACAATGAGCAGTTCTTC.